The clone carrying this T cell receptor (beta chain) was found once. As yet, its antigen is unknown. This sample stems from a study of T cell responses to AZD1222 COVID-19 vaccine. Sequencing was performed with immunoSEQ multiplex PCR; in TCRdb, only in-frame clones are kept and a portion is missing. The sample comprises about 60,000 clones, 70% to 90% of which are singletons, and around 17% rests with the top ten. Whole-study results and caveats: Spike-specific TCR breadth and depth grew following two AZD1222 doses.

After removal of 9 bases from V and 10 bases from J, the junction contained 10 bases not matched to a gene. Per germline, CDR1 KGHDR and CDR2 SFDVKD. The CDR3 loop spans 13 amino acids. The chain uses TRBV24-1 and TRBJ2-1, with TRBD1 identical over 8 bases. The sequences come from peripheral blood, collected on day 0 of AZD1222 vaccination. The receptor was derived from an adult in good health. The CDR3 bases are TGTGCCACCCCAGGGGGCCCGGTGAGCGAGCAGTTCTTC. It codes for CATPGGPVSEQFF.